A selection of T cell receptor beta chains follows, all from one sample in a study of T cell repertoires in cytomegalovirus infection. TCRdb reanalysed the reads using MiXCR and keeps one entry per CDR3 protein. Of 250,000 to 300,000 distinct CDR3 sequences detected, approximately 9.2% appear once; the ten largest clones hold approximately 16%. Sequenced input: PBMCs. These receptor sequences come from a human donor in good health (CMV status not recorded). Some clones in this sample may be carry-over from other donors' samples. CDR3s include the opening cysteine and the closing phenylalanine or tryptophan. A D gene is named only where the DNA matches it firmly. Expanded clones are given a class, and other clones once, few, many or no size at all.

TRBJ2-4 | - | TRBV20-1 | - | 16 | TGCAGTGCTAGGCAACCTCAGGGGGACTACAAAAACATTCAGTACTTC | CSARQPQGDYKNIQYF
TRBJ2-2 | - | TRBV11-2 | many | 14 | TGTGCCAGCAGCCAGACCGGAAACACCGGGGAGCTGTTTTTT | CASSQTGNTGELFF
TRBJ1-1 | - | TRBV5-1 | - | 16 | TGCGCCAGCAGCTTGGAAGTTGCTGACTGGGGCACTGAAGCTTTCTTT | CASSLEVADWGTEAFF
TRBJ2-6 | - | TRBV5-1 | - | 15 | TGCGCCAGCAGCCGGGCAAACTCTGGGGCCAACGTCCTGACTTTC | CASSRANSGANVLTF
TRBJ2-7 | TRBD2 | TRBV4-3 | few | 16 | TGCGCCAGCAGCCAAAGACGACTAGCGGGAGAGAACGAGCAGTACTTC | CASSQRRLAGENEQYF
TRBJ1-5 | TRBD1 | TRBV12-3/TRBV12-4 | few | 14 | TGTGCCAGCAGTCCCGACAGGGGGAGTCAGCCCCAGCATTTT | CASSPDRGSQPQHF
TRBJ2-1 | TRBD2 | TRBV7-2 | many | 19 | TGTGCCAGCAGCTTAGCAGTGACTAGCGGGGGAAGCTCCTACAATGAGCAGTTCTTC | CASSLAVTSGGSSYNEQFF
TRBJ2-1 | TRBD1 | TRBV6-1 | many | 15 | TGTGCCAGCAGTGAAGGGGACAGGGGATACAATGAGCAGTTCTTC | CASSEGDRGYNEQFF
TRBJ1-1 | - | TRBV19 | many | 13 | TGTGCCAGTAGCCCCATAGGCAGGGACGAAGCTTTCTTT | CASSPIGRDEAFF
TRBJ2-3 | - | TRBV12-3/TRBV12-4 | - | 13 | TGTGCCAGCAGTTTGAGGCACACAGATACGCAGTATTTT | CASSLRHTDTQYF
TRBJ2-1 | - | TRBV7-3 | many | 19 | TGTGCCAGCAGCTTGCGCCCACAGGGCAGAGTGGAAGGACACAATGAGCAGTTCTTC | CASSLRPQGRVEGHNEQFF
TRBJ2-1 | - | TRBV7-9 | many | 11 | TGTGCCAGCAGCTTATCCCCTGAGCAGTTCTTC | CASSLSPEQFF
TRBJ2-2 | - | TRBV18 | - | 16 | TGTGCCAGCTCATCCGCTAACAGGGTTTCAACCGGGGAGCTGTTTTTT | CASSSANRVSTGELFF
TRBJ1-4 | - | TRBV23-1 | few | 16 | TGCGCCAGCAGTCATTGGGACACGTCGTCTAATGAAAAACTGTTTTTT | CASSHWDTSSNEKLFF
TRBJ2-7 | TRBD2 | TRBV27 | many | 17 | TGTGCCAGCAGCAATCTCAAGAACGTGGCGGGCGGGGGCGAGCAGTACTTC | CASSNLKNVAGGGEQYF
TRBJ2-3 | - | TRBV27 | many | 11 | TGTGCCAGCAGCAGGGAAGATACGCAGTATTTT | CASSREDTQYF
TRBJ1-2 | - | TRBV7-2 | many | 14 | TGTGCCAGCAGCTTAGGCGTGGCAGACTATGGCTACACCTTC | CASSLGVADYGYTF
TRBJ2-3 | TRBD2 | TRBV5-4 | few | 15 | TGTGCCAGCAGACCTAAGCGGGAGACAACAGATACGCAGTATTTT | CASRPKRETTDTQYF
TRBJ1-2 | - | TRBV7-2 | many | 13 | TGTGCCAGCAGCTCGGACGGATACTATGGCTACACCTTC | CASSSDGYYGYTF
TRBJ2-1 | - | TRBV7-2 | many | 15 | TGTGCCAGCAGCCCCGGGACCTTCAAAGGGAATGAGCAGTTCTTC | CASSPGTFKGNEQFF
TRBJ1-1 | TRBD1 | TRBV20-1 | - | 12 | TGCAGTGGCTCAGGGGGAAGCACTGAAGCTTTCTTT | CSGSGGSTEAFF
TRBJ2-5 | - | TRBV12-3/TRBV12-4 | many | 17 | TGTGCCAGCAGTCTGACATCCATAGCGCTACGACAAGAGACCCAGTACTTC | CASSLTSIALRQETQYF